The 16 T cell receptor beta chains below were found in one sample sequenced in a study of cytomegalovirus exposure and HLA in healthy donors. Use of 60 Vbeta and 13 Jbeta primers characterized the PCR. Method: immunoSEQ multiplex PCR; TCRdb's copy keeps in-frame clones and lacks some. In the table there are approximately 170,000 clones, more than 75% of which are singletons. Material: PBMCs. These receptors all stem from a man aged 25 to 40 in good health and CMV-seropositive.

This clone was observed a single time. CDR3 sequence reads: CASSVGVLLGGSTDTQYF. The CDR3 DNA is TGTGCCAGCAGCGTAGGGGTTCTTTTGGGCGGGAGCACAGATACGCAGTATTTT. The chain combines TRBV9 with TRBJ2-3, with a weak D call TRBD2 (5 bases). The CDR3 has 18 amino acids. Per the germline V gene, CDR1 is SGDLS and CDR2 is YYNGEE. V was clipped by 0 bases and J by 0 bases, with 17 bases between them.

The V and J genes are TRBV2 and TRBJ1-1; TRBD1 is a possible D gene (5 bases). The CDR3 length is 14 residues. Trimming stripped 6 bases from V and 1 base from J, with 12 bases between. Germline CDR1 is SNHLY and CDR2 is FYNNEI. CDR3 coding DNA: TGTGCCAGCAGGTCAGGGTTGGGGAACACTGAAGCTTTCTTT. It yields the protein CASRSGLGNTEAFF.

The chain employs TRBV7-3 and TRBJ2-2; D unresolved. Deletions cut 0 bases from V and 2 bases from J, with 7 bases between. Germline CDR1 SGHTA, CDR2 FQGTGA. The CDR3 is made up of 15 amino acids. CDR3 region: CASSLTASNTGELFF. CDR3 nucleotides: TGTGCCAGCAGCTTAACCGCGTCTAACACCGGGGAGCTGTTTTTT.

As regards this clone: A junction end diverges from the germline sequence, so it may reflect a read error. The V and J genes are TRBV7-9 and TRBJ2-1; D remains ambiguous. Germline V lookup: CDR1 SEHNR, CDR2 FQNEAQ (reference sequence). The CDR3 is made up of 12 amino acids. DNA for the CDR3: TGTTCCAGCAGCTTTCACACCAATGAGCAGTTCTTC. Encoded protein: CSSSFHTNEQFF.

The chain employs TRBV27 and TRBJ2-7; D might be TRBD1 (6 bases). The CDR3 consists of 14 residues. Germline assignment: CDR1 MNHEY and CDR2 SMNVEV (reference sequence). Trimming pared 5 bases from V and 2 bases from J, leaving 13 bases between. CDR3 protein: CASSLTGQTYEQYF. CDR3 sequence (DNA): TGTGCCAGCAGTCTTACTGGACAGACCTACGAGCAGTACTTC.

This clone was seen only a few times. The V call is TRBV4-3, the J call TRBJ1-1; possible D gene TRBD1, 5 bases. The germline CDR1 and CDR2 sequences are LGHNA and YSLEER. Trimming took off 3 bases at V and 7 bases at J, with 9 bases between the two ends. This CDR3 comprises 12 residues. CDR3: CASSQGGVEAFF. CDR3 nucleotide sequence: TGCGCCAGCAGCCAGGGAGGGGTTGAAGCTTTCTTT.

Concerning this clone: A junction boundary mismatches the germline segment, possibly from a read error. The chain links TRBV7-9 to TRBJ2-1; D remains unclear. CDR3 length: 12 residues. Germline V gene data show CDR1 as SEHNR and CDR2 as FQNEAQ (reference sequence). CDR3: CSSSFRVNEQFF. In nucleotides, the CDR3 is TGTTCCAGCAGCTTCCGGGTCAATGAGCAGTTCTTC.

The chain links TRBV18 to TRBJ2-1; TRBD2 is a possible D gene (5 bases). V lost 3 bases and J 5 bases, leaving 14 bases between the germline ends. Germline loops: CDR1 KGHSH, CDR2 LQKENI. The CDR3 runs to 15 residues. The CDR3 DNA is TGTGCCAGCTCACCGAGGGCGGGTTATAACAATGAGCAGTTCTTC. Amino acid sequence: CASSPRAGYNNEQFF.

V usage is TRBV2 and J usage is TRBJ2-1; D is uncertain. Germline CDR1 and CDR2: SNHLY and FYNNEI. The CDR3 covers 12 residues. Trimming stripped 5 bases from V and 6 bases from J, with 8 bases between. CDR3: CASSRHSNEQFF. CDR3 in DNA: TGTGCCAGCAGTCGACACTCCAATGAGCAGTTCTTC.

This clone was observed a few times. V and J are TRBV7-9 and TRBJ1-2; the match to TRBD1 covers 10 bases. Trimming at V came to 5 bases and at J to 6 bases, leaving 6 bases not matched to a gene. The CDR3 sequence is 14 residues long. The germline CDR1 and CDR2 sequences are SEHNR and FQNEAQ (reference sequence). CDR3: CASSRTGTGDGYTF. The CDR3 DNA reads TGTGCCAGCAGCCGGACTGGGACAGGGGATGGCTACACCTTC.

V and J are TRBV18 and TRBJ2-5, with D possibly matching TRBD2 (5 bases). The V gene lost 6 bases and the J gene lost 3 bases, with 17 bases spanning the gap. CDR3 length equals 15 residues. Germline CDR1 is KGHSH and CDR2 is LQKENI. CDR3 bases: TGTGCCAGCTCCCATGCCCTTAGTAGCGAAGAGACCCAGTACTTC. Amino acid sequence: CASSHALSSEETQYF.

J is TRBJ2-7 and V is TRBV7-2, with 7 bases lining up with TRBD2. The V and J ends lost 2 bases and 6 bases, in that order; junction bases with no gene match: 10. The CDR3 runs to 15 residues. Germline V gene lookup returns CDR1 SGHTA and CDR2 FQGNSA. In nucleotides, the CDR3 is TGTGCCAGCAGCTTAATTGAGGGAGGGCCGGGCGAGCAGTACTTC. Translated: CASSLIEGGPGEQYF.

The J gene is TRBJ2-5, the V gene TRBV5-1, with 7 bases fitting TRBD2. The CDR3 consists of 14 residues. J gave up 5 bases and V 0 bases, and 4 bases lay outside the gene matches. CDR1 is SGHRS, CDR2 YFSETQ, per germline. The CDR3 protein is CASSLAREGETQYF. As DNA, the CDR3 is TGCGCCAGCAGCTTGGCCAGGGAGGGGGAGACCCAGTACTTC.

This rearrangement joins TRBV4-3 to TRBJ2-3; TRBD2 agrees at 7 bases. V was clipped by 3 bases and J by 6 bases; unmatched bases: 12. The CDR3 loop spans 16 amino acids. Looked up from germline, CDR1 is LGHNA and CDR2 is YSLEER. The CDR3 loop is CASSHARAGVLDTQYF. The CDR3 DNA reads TGCGCCAGCAGCCACGCCCGGGCGGGAGTCCTGGATACGCAGTATTTT.

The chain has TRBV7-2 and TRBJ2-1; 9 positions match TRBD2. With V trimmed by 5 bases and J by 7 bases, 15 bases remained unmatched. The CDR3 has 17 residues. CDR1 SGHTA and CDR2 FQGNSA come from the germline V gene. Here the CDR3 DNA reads TGTGCCAGCAGCCCCGGCCAAGGACTAGCGAATGGTAATGAGCAGTTCTTC. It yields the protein CASSPGQGLANGNEQFF.

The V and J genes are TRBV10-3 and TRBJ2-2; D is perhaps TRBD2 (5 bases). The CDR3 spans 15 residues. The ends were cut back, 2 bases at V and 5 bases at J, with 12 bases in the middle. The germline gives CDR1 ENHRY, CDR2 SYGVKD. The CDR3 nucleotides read TGTGCCATCAGTGAGGAAGGGAGTTGGACCGGGGAGCTGTTTTTT. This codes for CAISEEGSWTGELFF.